A selection of T cell receptor beta chains follows, all from one sample in a study of PD-1 blockade in classical Hodgkin lymphoma. Clones were sequenced by immunoSEQ multiplex PCR, and TCRdb holds only the in-frame ones, with some missing. The sample carries just under 45,000 clones, less than 75% recorded once. This sample comprised peripheral blood mononuclear cells (PBMCs), obtained before the fourth cycle of nivolumab. The origin of the receptors is a human donor with classical Hodgkin lymphoma. CDR3s include the opening cysteine and the closing phenylalanine or tryptophan. D genes are given only for firm matches. The size of a clone is reported for some rows only, either as once, few or many, or as a class for expanded clones.

j_call	clone_size	v_call	d_call	cdr3_aa	cdr3_nt
TRBJ1-4	few	TRBV6-5	-	CASSYLTGEKLFF	TGTGCCAGCAGTTACCTTACAGGGGAAAAACTGTTTTTT
TRBJ2-3	-	TRBV30	-	CAWSVEQRVVRDTQYF	TGTGCCTGGAGTGTAGAGCAGCGGGTTGTCCGAGATACGCAGTATTTT
TRBJ1-1	few	TRBV19	TRBD1	CASSIDRDRGLYTEAFF	TGTGCCAGTAGTATAGATCGAGACAGGGGGCTGTACACTGAAGCTTTCTTT
TRBJ2-7	-	TRBV2	-	CASSRSGEQYF	TGTGCCAGCAGTAGGAGCGGCGAGCAGTACTTC
TRBJ2-7	medium-sized	TRBV7-2	-	CASSLARGTGPYEQYF	TGTGCCAGCAGCTTGGCGCGAGGGACGGGACCCTACGAGCAGTACTTC
TRBJ1-4	-	TRBV5-5	-	CASCRAPLGEKLFF	TGTGCCAGCTGTCGGGCACCCTTGGGCGAAAAACTGTTTTTT
TRBJ1-5	many	TRBV6-6	TRBD1	CASSSTGDNQPQHF	TGTGCCAGCAGTTCCACAGGGGACAATCAGCCCCAGCATTTT
TRBJ2-5	-	TRBV9	-	CASSVDFETQYF	TGTGCCAGCAGCGTAGACTTCGAGACCCAGTACTTC
TRBJ2-5	-	TRBV6-6	-	CASSLGERKTQYF	TGTGCCAGCAGCCTCGGTGAAAGAAAGACCCAGTACTTC
TRBJ2-3	-	TRBV19	-	CASSDRGGGTDTQYF	TGTGCCAGTAGTGACAGGGGAGGGGGCACAGATACGCAGTATTTT
TRBJ1-2	-	TRBV25-1	-	CASSAGVYGYTF	TGTGCCAGCAGTGCTGGGGTCTATGGCTACACCTTC
TRBJ2-7	-	TRBV29-1	TRBD1	CSVGTTKGRGTHEQYF	TGCAGCGTTGGCACCACCAAAGGCAGGGGGACCCACGAGCAGTACTTC
TRBJ2-1	-	TRBV4-3	TRBD2	CASSQDRGGGRNEQFF	TGCGCCAGCAGCCAAGATCGCGGGGGGGGTAGGAATGAGCAGTTCTTC
TRBJ2-3	once	TRBV28	TRBD2	CASNLSGGARHTQYF	TGTGCCAGCAACCTTAGCGGGGGGGCCCGACATACGCAGTATTTT
TRBJ1-5	-	TRBV7-8	-	CASSLGTVSNQPQHF	TGTGCCAGCAGCTTAGGGACCGTTAGCAATCAGCCCCAGCATTTT
TRBJ2-5	-	TRBV30	TRBD1	CAWSPGGETQYF	TGTGCCTGGAGTCCAGGGGGAGAGACCCAGTACTTC
TRBJ2-2	-	TRBV28	TRBD1	CASSQTGTGLFTGELFF	TGTGCCAGCAGTCAGACTGGGACAGGGTTATTCACCGGGGAGCTGTTTTTT
TRBJ1-1	-	TRBV25-1	-	CASSPRSDSGAFF	TGTGCCAGCAGTCCCCGATCGGACAGTGGAGCTTTCTTT
TRBJ1-5	few	TRBV7-2	-	CASSSGGRGGNQPQHF	TGTGCCAGCAGCTCGGGGGGCAGGGGAGGCAATCAGCCCCAGCATTTT
TRBJ2-3	-	TRBV11-2	-	CASSLTGPFDTQYF	TGTGCCAGCAGCTTAACGGGGCCATTCGATACGCAGTATTTT
TRBJ1-3	-	TRBV27	TRBD1	CASSLDRRNTIYF	TGTGCCAGCAGTTTGGACAGGCGAAACACCATATATTTT
TRBJ1-3	-	TRBV7-7	TRBD1	CASSLESGGGNTIYF	TGTGCCAGCAGCTTAGAGTCAGGGGGAGGAAACACCATATATTTT
TRBJ2-5	-	TRBV28	TRBD2	CASSFPLTSGPLPQETQYF	TGTGCCAGCAGTTTTCCCCTGACTAGCGGGCCTCTCCCCCAAGAGACCCAGTACTTC
TRBJ2-7	few	TRBV10-3	TRBD1	CAITGDRASEQYF	TGTGCCATCACCGGGGACAGGGCCTCCGAGCAGTACTTC
TRBJ1-3	-	TRBV5-1	-	CASSLDPNSGNTIYF	TGCGCCAGCAGCTTGGATCCTAACTCTGGAAACACCATATATTTT
TRBJ2-1	-	TRBV29-1	TRBD2	CSVETGTSGRREQFF	TGCAGCGTAGAGACCGGGACTAGCGGGAGGCGCGAGCAGTTCTTC
TRBJ1-1	-	TRBV9	TRBD1	CASSRGASEEAFF	TGTGCCAGCTCCAGGGGGGCGTCGGAAGAAGCTTTCTTT
TRBJ2-3	-	TRBV28	TRBD2	CASSSTSGGSPDTQYF	TGTGCCAGCAGTTCGACTAGCGGGGGTTCCCCTGATACGCAGTATTTT
TRBJ1-1	-	TRBV28	-	CASRKGGGRNTEAFF	TGTGCCAGCAGAAAAGGGGGGGGCAGGAACACTGAAGCTTTCTTT
TRBJ1-6	-	TRBV6-5	-	CASSFAGRKNSPLHF	TGTGCCAGCAGTTTCGCAGGAAGGAAAAATTCACCCCTCCACTTT
TRBJ1-1	-	TRBV6-5	TRBD1	CASRLPTGGKTEAFF	TGTGCCAGCAGACTACCGACAGGGGGGAAGACTGAAGCTTTCTTT
TRBJ2-3	-	TRBV10-3	TRBD2	CAIGGIAGGDTQYF	TGTGCCATCGGAGGGATAGCGGGAGGGGATACGCAGTATTTT
TRBJ2-2	-	TRBV19	TRBD2	CASSPSGSKTGELFF	TGTGCCAGTAGTCCAAGCGGGAGCAAGACCGGGGAGCTGTTTTTT
TRBJ1-2	-	TRBV19	-	CASSIEGGVGYTF	TGTGCCAGTAGTATAGAGGGAGGGGTCGGCTACACCTTC
TRBJ2-3	-	TRBV19	-	CASRSGDTQYF	TGTGCCAGTAGGTCCGGAGATACGCAGTATTTT
TRBJ2-7	once	TRBV28	TRBD2	CASNPVLAGIPYEQYF	TGTGCCAGCAACCCAGTACTAGCGGGGATCCCCTACGAGCAGTACTTC
TRBJ2-2	-	TRBV6-5	-	CASSYSGAYTGELFF	TGTGCCAGCAGTTACTCAGGGGCCTACACCGGGGAGCTGTTTTTT
TRBJ2-3	-	TRBV5-1	-	CASSLVGSYTDTQYF	TGCGCCAGCAGCTTGGTGGGATCCTACACAGATACGCAGTATTTT
TRBJ2-3	-	TRBV29-1	-	CSVEDSIGDSTDTQYF	TGCAGCGTTGAAGATAGTATAGGGGATAGCACAGATACGCAGTATTTT
TRBJ2-5	-	TRBV12-5	TRBD2	CASALNSGQPQYF	TGTGCTAGTGCCTTGAATAGCGGGCAACCCCAGTACTTC
TRBJ1-5	many	TRBV7-2	-	CASSSGGSLNQPQHF	TGTGCCAGCAGCTCGGGGGGGTCTCTCAATCAGCCCCAGCATTTT
TRBJ2-1	-	TRBV28	TRBD2	CASSPRGMTSGSLNEQFF	TGTGCCAGCAGTCCCCGGGGGATGACTAGCGGAAGTTTAAATGAGCAGTTCTTC
TRBJ2-5	-	TRBV9	-	CASSVGWGAQETQYF	TGTGCCAGCAGCGTAGGTTGGGGGGCGCAGGAGACCCAGTACTTC